A selection of T cell receptor beta chains follows, all from one sample in a study of shared clonotypes between healthy human individuals. The repertoire was sequenced with immunoSEQ multiplex PCR; TCRdb's copy has only in-frame clones and lacks some. The sample carries approximately 2.5 million clones, more than 90% recorded once. Sequenced sample: naive CD4+ T cells sorted from blood. These receptors came from a man between 18 and 35 years old in good health. Each CDR3 is given with its conserved first and last residue. The order of the fields is V gene, CDR3 length, J gene, clone size, D gene, CDR3 DNA, CDR3 protein. The D gene is left open where the match is weak. Not all rows give a size; the values are once, few, many and, for expanded clones, a class.

TRBV10-3,15,TRBJ2-3,NA,TRBD2,TGTGCCATCAGTGACGTGCGGGAGGGCACAGATACGCAGTATTTT,CAISDVREGTDTQYF
TRBV30,15,TRBJ2-3,NA,TRBD2,TGTGCCTGGAGTGTGACTAGCGGGAGTACAGATACGCAGTATTTT,CAWSVTSGSTDTQYF
TRBV19,14,TRBJ1-1,NA,NA,TGTGCCAGTAGTATACCAGTCATGAACACTGAAGCTTTCTTT,CASSIPVMNTEAFF
TRBV5-1,16,TRBJ2-5,NA,NA,TGCGCCAGCAGCTTGAGATCAGGGGCATCCCAAGAGACCCAGTACTTC,CASSLRSGASQETQYF
TRBV6-1,14,TRBJ1-3,NA,NA,TGTGCCAGCAGAGCTCCGGGCTCTGGAAACACCATATATTTT,CASRAPGSGNTIYF
TRBV7-6,16,TRBJ2-4,NA,TRBD2,TGTGCCAGCAGCTCGGGACTAGGGCTGGCCAAAAACATTCAGTACTTC,CASSSGLGLAKNIQYF
TRBV19,11,TRBJ2-1,NA,NA,TGTGCCAGTAGTATCCTCTTCAGCTTCTTCTTC,CASSILFSFFF
TRBV19,12,TRBJ2-1,once,NA,TGTGCCAGTAGTATAGGGTATAATGAGCAGTTCTTC,CASSIGYNEQFF
TRBV7-9,12,TRBJ1-5,NA,NA,TGTGCCAGCAGCTTAGTGGGGCAGCCCCAGCATTTT,CASSLVGQPQHF
TRBV19,14,TRBJ2-1,NA,NA,TGTGCCACCACGCCGAGGACCCTATACAATGAGCAGTTCTTC,CATTPRTLYNEQFF
TRBV5-4,15,TRBJ1-1,once,NA,TGTGCCAGCAGCTTGGAGTCAGGGAAGGGCACTGAAGCTTTCTTT,CASSLESGKGTEAFF
TRBV9,16,TRBJ2-1,NA,NA,TGTGCCAGCAGCGTAGTAGGTCAGGGGTTTTACAATGAGCAGTTCTTC,CASSVVGQGFYNEQFF
TRBV7-9,15,TRBJ2-5,NA,NA,TGTGCCAGCAGCCGACTGAATCCTAACCAAGAGACCCAGTACTTC,CASSRLNPNQETQYF
TRBV9,16,TRBJ2-2,NA,NA,TGTGCCAGCAGCACTAGGACCCCCCTGGGCACCGGGGAGCTGTTTTTT,CASSTRTPLGTGELFF
TRBV14,16,TRBJ2-1,NA,TRBD2,TGTGCCAGCAGCCAACCGACTAGCGGGAGGGCCGATGAGCAGTTCTTC,CASSQPTSGRADEQFF
TRBV5-1,14,TRBJ1-1,NA,NA,TGCGCCAGCAGCCTATACGGTAGGGACACTGAAGCTTTCTTT,CASSLYGRDTEAFF
TRBV5-1,13,TRBJ2-2,NA,NA,TGCGCCAGACGGGTGTTTTTCACCGGGGAGCTGTTTTTT,CARRVFFTGELFF
TRBV18,17,TRBJ1-3,NA,NA,TGTGCCAGCTCACCCGGCGACACCTCGGCCTCTGGAAACACCATATATTTT,CASSPGDTSASGNTIYF
TRBV7-9,16,TRBJ2-4,once,NA,TGTGCCAGCAGCCCGGCAGGGGCCTCAGCCAAAAACATTCAGTACTTC,CASSPAGASAKNIQYF
TRBV25-1,14,TRBJ2-7,NA,NA,TGTGCCAGCAGTGATATCGACAGGACATACGAGCAGTACTTC,CASSDIDRTYEQYF